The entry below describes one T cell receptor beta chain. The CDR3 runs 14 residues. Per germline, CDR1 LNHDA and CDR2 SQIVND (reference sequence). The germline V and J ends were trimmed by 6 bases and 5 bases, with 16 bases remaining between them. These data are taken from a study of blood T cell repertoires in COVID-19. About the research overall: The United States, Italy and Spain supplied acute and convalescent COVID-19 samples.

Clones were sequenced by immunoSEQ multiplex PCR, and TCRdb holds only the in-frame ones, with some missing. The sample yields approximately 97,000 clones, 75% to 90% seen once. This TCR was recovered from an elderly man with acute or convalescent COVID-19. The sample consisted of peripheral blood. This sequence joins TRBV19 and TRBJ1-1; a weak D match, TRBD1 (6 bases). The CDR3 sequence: CASSEGGGMTEAFF. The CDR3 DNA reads TGTGCCAGTAGCGAAGGGGGGGGTATGACTGAAGCTTTCTTT.